The clone carrying this T cell receptor beta chain showed up just a few times. Its matching antigen is unknown. The sample originates from a study of T cell repertoires in cytomegalovirus infection. Study-wide context: TCR beta signatures that were public indicated CMV infection and matching HLA type.

The CDR3 length is 16 residues. Germline loops: CDR1 KGHDR, CDR2 SFDVKD. V gave up 4 bases and J gave up 5 bases, with 17 bases separating them. Findings and limits, study-wide: Clonotype analysis showed dominance of the ex vivo response by HLA-C-restricted CMV-specific TCR beta clonotypes.

TCRdb re-derived calls from the reads in MiXCR, one entry per CDR3 protein. The sample carries some 150,000 distinct CDR3 sequences, 23% recorded once. Sample: PBMCs. This clonotype was sampled from a human donor in good health (CMV status not recorded). Some clones in this sample may be carry-over from other donors' samples. The J gene is TRBJ2-1, the V gene TRBV24-1; D not certain. CDR3 amino acids: CATSDQNYGPDNEQFF. The CDR3 DNA follows: TGTGCCACCAGTGACCAGAACTACGGGCCAGACAATGAGCAGTTCTTC.